A single sample is the source of the 28 T cell receptor beta chains below, sequenced in a study of cytomegalovirus exposure and HLA in healthy donors. PCR used 60 Vbeta primers and 13 Jbeta primers. Clones were sequenced by immunoSEQ multiplex PCR, and TCRdb holds only the in-frame ones, with some missing. Among 90,000 to 100,000 clones listed, under 85% were seen once. Sample: PBMCs. The receptors originated from a woman between 35 and 50 years old in good health and CMV-seronegative.

This chain connects TRBV7-2 to TRBJ2-7; weak D call: TRBD1 (6 bases). Trimming removed 4 bases at V and 2 bases at J, with 15 bases between. Germline CDR1 is SGHTA and CDR2 is FQGNSA. The CDR3 totals 15 residues. For the CDR3, the DNA is TGTGCCAGCAGCTCGAGACAGGCTCTTACCTACGAGCAGTACTTC. Protein sequence: CASSSRQALTYEQYF.

The chain links TRBV7-6 to TRBJ2-7; D possibly corresponds to TRBD1 (5 bases). CDR1 is SGHVS and CDR2 is FNYEAQ in the germline V gene. V was clipped by 2 bases and J by 7 bases, with 15 bases between them. The CDR3 runs 14 residues. CDR3 amino acids: CASSLMQGQGEQYF. CDR3 DNA: TGTGCCAGCAGCTTAATGCAGGGCCAGGGAGAGCAGTACTTC. The whole variable domain, filled in from reference TRBV7-6 and TRBJ2-7, reads GAGVSQSPRYKVTKRGQDVALRCDPISGHVSLYWYRQALGQGPEFLTYFNYEAQQDKSGLPNDRFSAERPEGSISTLTIQRTEQRDSAMYRCASSLMQGQGEQYFGPGTRLTVT.

This clone has a single count. The J gene is TRBJ1-5, the V gene TRBV7-8; 7 bases are a match to TRBD1. CDR3 length equals 20 residues. Trimming took 3 bases from V and 4 from J; bases not matched to a gene: 21. Germline V gene sequence: CDR1 SGHVS, CDR2 FQNEAQ. The CDR3 is CASSFRSLTGQRSSNQPQHF. The CDR3 coding sequence is TGTGCCAGCAGCTTCCGATCCCTTACGGGACAGAGGAGTTCTAATCAGCCCCAGCATTTT.

J is TRBJ2-2 and V is TRBV5-1; maybe TRBD2 (6 bases). V shed 4 bases and J shed 3 bases, with 16 bases lying between them. In germline, CDR1 is SGHRS, CDR2 YFSETQ. This CDR3 is 16 amino acids long. CDR3 amino acids: CASSPSTRGDTGELFF. CDR3 DNA: TGCGCCAGCAGCCCCTCGACTAGGGGAGACACCGGGGAGCTGTTTTTT. Combining the CDR3 with reference TRBV5-1 and TRBJ2-2 gives the whole variable domain KAGVTQTPRYLIKTRGQQVTLSCSPISGHRSVSWYQQTPGQGLQFLFEYFSETQRNKGNFPGRFSGRQFSNSRSEMNVSTLELGDSALYLCASSPSTRGDTGELFFGEGSRLTVL.

The chain carries TRBV29-1 and TRBJ2-7, with 8 bases fitting TRBD2. This CDR3 has 14 residues. Germline V CDR1 and CDR2: SQVTM, ANQGSEA. V was pared by 6 bases and J by 2 bases, with 9 bases of the junction left unmatched. This chain's CDR3 is CSVMLAGRAYEQYF. The CDR3 DNA reads TGCAGCGTAATGCTAGCGGGCAGAGCCTACGAGCAGTACTTC.

This CDR3 is CASSLQDGGYEQYF. DNA of the CDR3: TGTGCCAGCAGCTTACAGGACGGAGGCTACGAGCAGTACTTC. The chain employs TRBV7-2 and TRBJ2-7, with TRBD2 as a possible D gene (5 bases). With 2 bases removed from V and 3 bases from J, the gap between germline ends came to 11 bases. This CDR3 comprises 14 residues. The V gene's germline CDR1 is SGHTA and CDR2 FQGNSA.

With respect to this clone: The junction differs from germline at one of its ends, possibly a read error. The chain employs TRBV7-3 and TRBJ1-2, with D perhaps matching TRBD1 (5 bases). The germline gives CDR1 SGHTA, CDR2 FQGTGA. This CDR3 contains 15 residues. In nucleotides, the CDR3 is TGTGCCAGCAGCATAACTAGCGGCGGGGGAAGCGGCTACACCTTC. This codes for CASSITSGGGSGYTF.

This chain joins TRBV5-1 and TRBJ2-3, with 11 bases matching TRBD2. V lost 0 bases, J lost 2 bases, and 8 bases stayed unmatched. The germline gives CDR1 SGHRS, CDR2 YFSETQ. The CDR3 sequence is 18 residues long. The CDR3 spells CASSLAIAGGPNTDTQYF. CDR3 sequence (DNA): TGCGCCAGCAGCTTGGCCATAGCGGGAGGGCCAAACACAGATACGCAGTATTTT.

This clone was picked up one time. The genes are TRBV7-6 and TRBJ2-5; 8 nucleotides match TRBD1. This CDR3 region has 14 residues. Germline V gene sequence: CDR1 SGHVS, CDR2 FNYEAQ. The V segment lost 5 bases and the J segment 6 bases; nucleotides outside the gene matches: 8. The CDR3, as DNA: TGTGCCAGCAGCCTTGGGACAGGAGATAAGACCCAGTACTTC. This sequence encodes CASSLGTGDKTQYF.

The chain is built from TRBV28 and TRBJ2-6, with TRBD1 as a possible D gene (6 bases). CDR1 and CDR2 from the germline V gene are MDHEN and SYDVKM. The length of the CDR3 is 18 residues. Trimming removed 3 bases at V and 4 bases at J, with 19 bases between. The CDR3 DNA sequence: TGTGCCAGCAGTTTTTCTGGCAGGGGAAAAGCCGGGGCCAACGTCCTGACTTTC. It is translated as CASSFSGRGKAGANVLTF.

The chain links TRBV28 to TRBJ2-7; 9 nucleotides agree with TRBD1. Germline V gene lookup returns CDR1 MDHEN and CDR2 SYDVKM. J was trimmed by 4 bases and V by 7 bases; bases with no gene match: 5. The length of the CDR3 is 13 residues. DNA for the CDR3: TGTGCCAGCACCCGGACAGGGGTTTACGAGCAGTACTTC. Its translation is CASTRTGVYEQYF.

In DNA form, the CDR3 reads TGCGCCAGCAGCTTCAGGGGGGTGGGGGCCAACGTCCTGACTTTC. Protein product: CASSFRGVGANVLTF. The chain uses TRBV5-1 and TRBJ2-6, with D possibly being TRBD1 (7 bases). The CDR3 extends over 15 amino acids. CDR1 and CDR2 (germline): SGHRS, YFSETQ. The V end lost 2 bases, the J end lost 4 bases, and 10 bases lay between the germline ends.

The genes are TRBV10-3 and TRBJ1-4; TRBD1 aligns across 10 bases. Germline V gene data show CDR1 as ENHRY and CDR2 as SYGVKD. Trimming at V came to 6 bases and at J to 5 bases, leaving 6 bases not matched to a gene. This CDR3 has 15 amino acids. CDR3 bases: TGTGCCATCAGACCCAGACAGGGGGCGAATGAAAAACTGTTTTTT. Translated: CAIRPRQGANEKLFF.

V and J are TRBV7-8 and TRBJ2-1; D perhaps matches TRBD1 (7 bases). CDR1 and CDR2 (germline): SGHVS, FQNEAQ. V was pared by 4 bases and J by 6 bases, with 19 bases between. The CDR3 runs to 16 residues. The DNA of the CDR3 is TGTGCCAGCAGCTCAACCAGGGGGGTGGCTACCAATGAGCAGTTCTTC. Translated: CASSSTRGVATNEQFF.

V gene TRBV28 combines with J gene TRBJ1-1; no firm D call. The CDR3 has 11 residues. Per the germline V gene, CDR1 is MDHEN and CDR2 is SYDVKM. V lost 5 bases, J lost 5 bases, and 6 bases lay in between. The CDR3 DNA reads as TGTGCCAGCAGTGTTCCTACTGAAGCTTTCTTT. As protein: CASSVPTEAFF.

The chain has TRBV27 and TRBJ2-2; 7 positions match TRBD2. J lost 3 bases, V lost 3 bases, and 7 bases had no gene match. This CDR3 contains 16 residues. The V gene's germline CDR1 is MNHEY and CDR2 SMNVEV (reference sequence). CDR3 DNA sequence: TGTGCCAGCAGTTTGGCAGGGAGGGCGCACACCGGGGAGCTGTTTTTT. It yields the protein CASSLAGRAHTGELFF.

This clone was seen once. J is TRBJ2-3 and V is TRBV28; 8 nucleotides match TRBD2. V lost 5 bases to trimming and J lost 1 base; unmatched junction nucleotides: 5. The CDR3 totals 15 residues. The germline V gene has CDR1 MDHEN and CDR2 SYDVKM. The CDR3 DNA sequence: TGTGCCAGCAGTCCTCCGGGACTAGGCACAGATACGCAGTATTTT. Residues: CASSPPGLGTDTQYF. The full variable domain, its missing parts supplied by reference TRBV28 and TRBJ2-3, is DVKVTQSSRYLVKRTGEKVFLECVQDMDHENMFWYRQDPGLGLRLIYFSYDVKMKEKGDIPEGYSVSREKKERFSLILESASTNQTSMYLCASSPPGLGTDTQYFGPGTRLTVL.

The rearrangement links TRBV2 to TRBJ2-5, with 7 bases matching TRBD2. The J call may be in error: the DNA end matches TRBJ2-7 better. Germline CDR1 SNHLY, CDR2 FYNNEI. The CDR3 is made up of 15 amino acids. This chain's CDR3 is CASNPGLAVPYEQYF. In nucleotides, the CDR3 is TGTGCCAGCAACCCCGGGCTAGCGGTCCCCTACGAGCAGTACTTC.

By frequency in the sample, this clone is medium-sized. The chain combines TRBV19 with TRBJ1-2; TRBD1 agrees at 9 bases. Germline V CDR1 and CDR2: LNHDA, SQIVND (reference sequence). After removal of 4 bases from V and 5 bases from J, the junction contained 14 bases not matched to a gene. CDR3 length: 17 amino acids. The CDR3 DNA follows: TGTGCCAGTAGTACTCCCGAACGGGGACAGGGTTGGTATGGCTACACCTTC. Translated, it gives CASSTPERGQGWYGYTF.

This chain joins TRBV11-3 and TRBJ2-1, with 11 bases aligning to TRBD2. The CDR3 runs 15 residues. J lost 10 bases, V lost 2 bases, and 7 bases had no gene match. Germline loops: CDR1 SGHNT, CDR2 YENEEA. The CDR3 spells CASSLKLAGVGEQFF. The CDR3, as DNA: TGTGCCAGCAGCTTAAAACTAGCGGGAGTGGGGGAGCAGTTCTTC.

V is TRBV5-6 and J is TRBJ2-5, with 8 bases identical to TRBD1. Germline CDR1 and CDR2: SGHDT and YYEEEE. V was pared by 5 bases and J by 2 bases, with 8 bases of the junction left unmatched. This CDR3 comprises 15 residues. CDR3 loop: CASSTDRDRQETQYF. CDR3 sequence (DNA): TGTGCCAGCAGTACCGATCGGGACAGGCAAGAGACCCAGTACTTC.

The chain is built from TRBV19 and TRBJ2-5; D call uncertain. The DNA end lines up better with TRBJ2-7; the J call may be wrong. In germline, CDR1 is LNHDA, CDR2 SQIVND (reference sequence). This CDR3 spans 12 amino acids. The CDR3 DNA follows: TGTGCCAGTAGTAGAACCTCCTACGAGCAGTACTTC. The encoded protein is CASSRTSYEQYF.

The V and J genes are TRBV4-2 and TRBJ2-5; 12 positions agree with TRBD2. This CDR3 is built from 17 residues. Germline lookup yields CDR1 LGHNA and CDR2 YNFKEQ. The V segment lost 0 bases and the J segment 2 bases; nucleotides outside the gene matches: 4. The CDR3 spells CASSQDGLAGGQETQYF. DNA for the CDR3: TGTGCCAGCAGCCAAGATGGGCTAGCGGGAGGGCAAGAGACCCAGTACTTC.

V is TRBV6-6 and J is TRBJ1-5; 7 positions agree with TRBD1. This CDR3 is 16 amino acids long. Trimming removed 6 bases from V and 11 bases from J; junction bases left unmatched: 19. From germline, CDR1 is MNHNY and CDR2 SVGAGI (reference sequence). The CDR3 region has the DNA TGTGCCAGCAGCCACGTTATGTACGGACAGGCGGCAGCCCAGCATTTT. Residues: CASSHVMYGQAAAQHF.

V gene TRBV21-1 combines with J gene TRBJ2-2; the table's D call TRBD2 went unverified against the DNA. TRBV21-1 is termed a pseudogene. This CDR3 contains 15 residues. The CDR3 bases are TGTGCCAGCAGCTCAGCGGGCCTACTGACCGGGGAGCTGTTTTTT. This translates into CASSSAGLLTGELFF.

This clone was observed once. The chain couples TRBV7-2 to TRBJ2-3, with 9 bases that match TRBD2. CDR1 is SGHTA and CDR2 is FQGNSA in the germline V gene. Losses at the gene ends were 2 bases for V and 8 bases for J; bases not matched to a gene: 14. CDR3 size: 17 residues. The CDR3 region has the DNA TGTGCCAGCAGCTTAATGAGAAGCGGGAGGAGAACCGGTACGCAGTATTTT. Protein sequence: CASSLMRSGRRTGTQYF. Supplemented by reference TRBV7-2 and TRBJ2-3, the full variable domain reads GAGVSQSPSNKVTEKGKDVELRCDPISGHTALYWYRQSLGQGLEFLIYFQGNSAPDKSGLPSDRFSAERTGGSVSTLTIQRTQQEDSAVYLCASSLMRSGRRTGTQYFGPGTRLTVL.

This chain joins TRBV6-1 and TRBJ1-5, with D possibly matching TRBD1 (5 bases). The CDR3 length is 13 residues. Germline values: CDR1 MNHNS, CDR2 SASEGT. The V gene lost 8 bases and the J gene lost 7 bases, with 15 bases spanning the gap. For the CDR3, the DNA is TGTGCCAGCGGGGCGGGGGGGGTGCAGCCCCAGCATTTT. Protein sequence: CASGAGGVQPQHF.

The rearrangement uses TRBV7-6 and TRBJ1-1; D is uncertain. Per the germline V gene, CDR1 is SGHVS and CDR2 is FNYEAQ. The CDR3 spans 13 residues. The V and J ends lost 0 bases and 5 bases respectively, with 7 bases between them. CDR3 bases: TGTGCCAGCAGCTTAGCGCAGGAAACTGAAGCTTTCTTT. Translation gives CASSLAQETEAFF.